This T cell receptor (beta chain) was captured by sequencing in a study of glioma-infiltrating T cells. Study conclusions and caveats: Tissue-blood divergence was below expectation in non-neoplastic patients, above in gliomas. CDR3 overlap between tissue and blood was very small.

The length of the CDR3 is 15 residues. The ends were cut back, 1 base at V and 0 bases at J, with 9 bases in the middle. Germline CDR1 is LGHNA and CDR2 is YNFKEQ. TCR alpha and beta CDR3 regions were amplified from RNA using iRepertoire nested multiplex PCR. For one-step reverse transcription and amplification, 100-400 ng of tissue mRNA or PBMC total RNA was used. MiXCR, run by TCRdb on the multiplex PCR reads, gives a single entry per CDR3 protein. The repertoire has fewer than 250,000 distinct CDR3 sequences, roughly 32% of them found once; the top ten carry roughly 21%. This clonotype occurred many times. No antigen is known for it.

The sequence came from a human donor with low-grade glioma or glioblastoma, undergoing nonglioma brain surgery, or in good health (not recorded which). Material: glioma tissue, nonneoplastic brain tissue, or PBMCs (not recorded which). V usage is TRBV4-2 and J usage is TRBJ1-1, with TRBD1 as a possible D gene (6 bases). In nucleotides, the CDR3 is TGTGCCAGCAGCCAAGTCGCAGGGGTGAACACTGAAGCTTTCTTT. Amino acids: CASSQVAGVNTEAFF.